What follows are 8 T cell receptor beta chains derived from one specimen sequenced in a study of Graves' ophthalmopathy and Graves' hyperthyroidism. Using RNA transcripts, the TCR beta CDR3 regions were amplified. Scientists carried out first-round RT-PCR using HTBI primers and then a second-round multiplex PCR. TCRdb ran MiXCR on the multiplex PCR reads and lists one entry per CDR3 protein. The repertoire consists of 900,000 to 1,200,000 distinct CDR3 sequences, with 35% to 40% occurring once and the leading ten covering approximately 12%. Sequenced sample: peripheral blood or thyroid tissue (not recorded which). These receptor sequences come from an adult man with Graves' hyperthyroidism.

The V call is TRBV10-2, the J call TRBJ2-7; TRBD2 aligns across 8 bases. Germline V gene lookup returns CDR1 WSHSY and CDR2 SAAADI. The CDR3 sequence is 13 residues long. The trim removed 4 bases at V and 5 bases at J, leaving 4 bases unmatched. CDR3 residues: CASSAGLAHEQYF. The CDR3 nucleotides are TGCGCCAGCAGTGCCGGACTAGCTCACGAGCAGTACTTC.

This clonotype was detected ten times or more. The V and J genes are TRBV9 and TRBJ1-6; D is unclear. The CDR3 totals 18 residues. V was pared by 4 bases and J by 2 bases, with 19 bases between. Germline V gives CDR1 SGDLS, CDR2 YYNGEE. The CDR3: CASSLSPDPGAYNSPLHF. The CDR3 DNA follows: TGTGCCAGCAGCTTGTCCCCCGACCCTGGTGCCTATAATTCACCCCTCCACTTT.

This clonotype was seen at least ten times. J is TRBJ2-2 and V is TRBV7-8; no clear D. The germline CDR1 and CDR2 sequences are SGHVS and FQNEAQ. The CDR3 has 14 amino acids. The ends were cut back, 6 bases at V and 6 bases at J, with 14 bases in the middle. CDR3 bases: TGTGCCAGCAGTCGATTGGGTTTCTCCGGGGAGCTGTTTTTT. It is translated as CASSRLGFSGELFF.

On this clonotype: A read error is possible here, since a much larger clone lies one base away. The rearrangement uses TRBV2 and TRBJ1-5, with D possibly being TRBD1 (5 bases). Per the germline V gene, CDR1 is SNHLY and CDR2 is FYNNEI. V lost 4 bases to trimming and J lost 2 bases, with 15 bases between them. This CDR3 has 16 amino acids. CDR3: CASSGAGGGGNQPQHF. The CDR3 DNA reads TGTGCCAGCAGTGGAGCAGGCGGGGGTGGCAATCAGCCCCAGCATTTT.

The J gene is TRBJ2-7, the V gene TRBV11-2; D possibly corresponds to TRBD2 (5 bases). The CDR3 covers 13 residues. The V and J ends lost 8 bases and 6 bases respectively, with 17 bases between them. Germline V gene data show CDR1 as SGHAT and CDR2 as FQNNGV. This CDR3 reads CASSRAGVAEQYF. CDR3 DNA sequence: TGTGCCAGCTCACGGGCCGGGGTAGCCGAGCAGTACTTC.

This clonotype was seen repeatedly, ten times or more. A junction end diverges from the germline sequence, so it may reflect a read error. The chain employs TRBV15 and TRBJ2-7; D unclear. In germline, CDR1 is LNHNV, CDR2 YYDKDF (reference sequence). The CDR3 sequence is 12 residues long. The CDR3 loop is CATSRDRASLNF. CDR3 nucleotides: TGTGCCACCAGCAGAGATCGCGCCAGCCTGAACTTC.

The chain links TRBV2 to TRBJ1-2, with 7 positions matching TRBD1. Trimming removed 6 bases from V and 7 bases from J; junction bases left unmatched: 11. The CDR3 has 14 residues. CDR1 SNHLY and CDR2 FYNNEI come from the germline V gene. The CDR3 spells CASSPPDRASGYTF. Here the CDR3 DNA reads TGTGCCAGCAGCCCGCCCGACAGGGCGTCTGGCTACACCTTC.

The chain joins TRBV6-2 or TRBV6-3 to TRBJ1-4; D possibly corresponds to TRBD1 (5 bases). This CDR3 has 12 amino acids. Trimming took 3 bases from V and 15 from J, leaving 14 bases between them. CDR1 and CDR2 from the germline V gene are MNHEY and SVGEGT. This CDR3 is CASSYLGRGLFF. Written as DNA, the CDR3 is TGTGCCAGCAGTTATCTGGGGCGCGGATTGTTTTTT.